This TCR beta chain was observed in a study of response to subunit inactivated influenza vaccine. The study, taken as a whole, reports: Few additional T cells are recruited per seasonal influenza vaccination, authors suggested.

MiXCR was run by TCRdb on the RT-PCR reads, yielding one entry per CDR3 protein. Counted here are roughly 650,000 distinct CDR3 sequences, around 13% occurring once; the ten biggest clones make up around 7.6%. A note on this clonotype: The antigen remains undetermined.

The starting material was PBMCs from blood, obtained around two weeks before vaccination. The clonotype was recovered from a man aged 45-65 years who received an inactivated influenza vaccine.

In nucleotides, the CDR3 is TGTGCCAGCAGCTCGACAGCCTACTCGAGCACAGATACGCAGTATTTT. It is translated as CASSSTAYSSTDTQYF. V gene TRBV7-8 combines with J gene TRBJ2-3; D may be TRBD1 (5 bases). The CDR3 sequence is 16 residues long. The germline gives CDR1 SGHVS, CDR2 FQNEAQ. Deletions cut 4 bases from V and 0 bases from J, with 14 bases between.